These T cell receptor beta chains were read from a single sample in a study of cytomegalovirus exposure and HLA in healthy donors. TCRdb's table, derived via immunoSEQ multiplex PCR, lists solely in-frame clones and lacks some. The sample yields approximately 160,000 clones, over 60% seen once. Material for sequencing was PBMCs. The receptors here all came from a woman aged 25 to 39 in good health and CMV-seronegative. Each CDR3 is given with its conserved first and last residue.

j_gene | v_gene | CDR3aa
TRBJ1-2 | TRBV13 | CASSLGPGQGDLF
TRBJ2-1 | TRBV7-2 | CASSTEQGSNEQFF
TRBJ2-7 | TRBV2 | CASTRDRILSYEQYF
TRBJ2-3 | TRBV6-1 | CASRLSDRGTDTQYF
TRBJ1-6 | TRBV25-1 | CASSQTGQDSPLHF
TRBJ2-7 | TRBV2 | CASTGTGGYQLYEQYF
TRBJ1-5 | TRBV19 | CASSAQGANSNQPQHF
TRBJ2-7 | TRBV9 | CASSNPGGTEEQYF
TRBJ1-5 | TRBV19 | CASSISGVLSNQPQHF
TRBJ1-3 | TRBV30 | CAWSQGTVSGNTIYF
TRBJ1-5 | TRBV18 | CASSPVAEWPQHF
TRBJ1-2 | TRBV4-3 | CASSQDFSGNYGYTF
TRBJ2-5 | TRBV5-1 | CASSLSSGGETQYF
TRBJ1-2 | TRBV6-1 | CASSEALTGRGYGYTF
TRBJ1-1 | TRBV15 | CATSRDGRNTEAFF
TRBJ2-7 | TRBV19 | CASKIDEGSYEQYF
TRBJ2-2 | TRBV4-1 | CASSPTSGRNTGELFF
TRBJ1-1 | TRBV19 | CASTSPGTGGTEAFF
TRBJ2-1 | TRBV7-7 | CASSLALTSNEQFF
TRBJ2-3 | TRBV6-5 | CASSKGVEGSDTQYF
TRBJ1-1 | TRBV19 | CASSDTGVSTEAFF
TRBJ2-5 | TRBV5-1 | CASSLAGGETQYF
TRBJ1-1 | TRBV6-6 | CASSPNPGTGVLEAFF
TRBJ2-7 | TRBV11-2 | CASTPRPRTSGDSYEQYF
TRBJ2-7 | TRBV15 | CATSRFTTSYEQYF
TRBJ2-2 | TRBV5-4 | CASSSKLVSGELFF
TRBJ2-7 | TRBV7-6 | CASSPSPGGEGEQYF
TRBJ2-7 | TRBV7-9 | CASSPVAGGRDEQYF
TRBJ1-1 | TRBV5-6 | CASSLATGTNTEAFF
TRBJ2-2 | TRBV5-1 | CASSPVLADGELFF
TRBJ2-1 | TRBV19 | CASSHRPGTSGSHEQFF
TRBJ2-1 | TRBV13 | CASSDTDRSSYNEQFF
TRBJ1-5 | TRBV19 | CASSRTRDNQPQHF
TRBJ1-2 | TRBV19 | CASSIAPGTGLRGYTF
TRBJ2-1 | TRBV6-1 | CASSGDRGHNEQFF
TRBJ1-3 | TRBV9 | CASSAPGLAGGNTIYF
TRBJ2-5 | TRBV18 | CASSLDWGGTETQYF
TRBJ1-1 | TRBV27 | CASSLSPTGMNTEAFF
TRBJ1-2 | TRBV11-2 | CASSLDSLYGYTF
TRBJ1-5 | TRBV19 | CASSIPRYHRSNQPQHF
TRBJ2-2 | TRBV30 | CAWKFSGSGELFF
TRBJ1-4 | TRBV28 | CASTRDRGRYEKLFF
TRBJ2-3 | TRBV5-1 | CASSLSFQGSTDTQYF
TRBJ2-7 | TRBV5-1 | CASSLGDRDYEQYF
TRBJ2-1 | TRBV7-9 | CASSDGTSGYNEQFF
TRBJ2-2 | TRBV13 | CASSFSPAELFF
TRBJ2-7 | TRBV30 | CAWSLSPYEQYF
TRBJ2-3 | TRBV7-6 | CASSLASGLAGDTQYF